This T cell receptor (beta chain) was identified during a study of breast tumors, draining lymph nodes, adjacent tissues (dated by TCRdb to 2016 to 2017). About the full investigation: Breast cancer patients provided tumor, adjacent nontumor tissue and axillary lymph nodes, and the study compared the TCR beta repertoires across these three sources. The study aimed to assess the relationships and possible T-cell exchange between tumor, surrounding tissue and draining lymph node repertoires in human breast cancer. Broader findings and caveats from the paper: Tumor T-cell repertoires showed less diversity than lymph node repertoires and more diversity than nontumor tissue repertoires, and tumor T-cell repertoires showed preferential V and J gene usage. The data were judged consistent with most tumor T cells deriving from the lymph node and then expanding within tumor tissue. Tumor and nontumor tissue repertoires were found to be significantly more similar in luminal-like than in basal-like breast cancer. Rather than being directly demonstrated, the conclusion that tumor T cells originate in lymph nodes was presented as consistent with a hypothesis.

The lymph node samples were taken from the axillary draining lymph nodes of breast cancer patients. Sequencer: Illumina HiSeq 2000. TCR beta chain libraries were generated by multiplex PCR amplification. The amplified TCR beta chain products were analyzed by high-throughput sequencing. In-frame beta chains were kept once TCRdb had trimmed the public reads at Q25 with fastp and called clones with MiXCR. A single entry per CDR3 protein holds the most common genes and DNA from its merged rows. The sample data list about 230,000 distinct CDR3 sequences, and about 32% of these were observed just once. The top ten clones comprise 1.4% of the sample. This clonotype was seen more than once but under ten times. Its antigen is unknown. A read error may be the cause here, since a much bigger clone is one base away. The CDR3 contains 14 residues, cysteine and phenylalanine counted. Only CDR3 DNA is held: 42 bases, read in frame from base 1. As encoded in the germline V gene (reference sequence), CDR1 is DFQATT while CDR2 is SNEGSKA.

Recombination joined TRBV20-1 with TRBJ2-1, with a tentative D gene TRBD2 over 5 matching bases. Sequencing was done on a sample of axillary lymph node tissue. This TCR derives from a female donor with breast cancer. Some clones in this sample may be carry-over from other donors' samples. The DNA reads TGCAGTGCTCTTGGGAGCTCGCGATACACTGAGCAGTTCTTC. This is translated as CSALGSSRYTEQFF.